The 15 T cell receptor beta chains below all came from one sample that was sequenced in a study of blood T cell repertoires in COVID-19. Sequencing used immunoSEQ multiplex PCR; TCRdb keeps in-frame clones, though not all of them. In the table there are 350,000 to 450,000 clones, about 85% of which are singletons. Source material: peripheral blood. The source is a woman aged 18 to 35 with acute or convalescent COVID-19.

The rearrangement links TRBV5-1 to TRBJ1-4, with 9 bases that match TRBD1. Germline V gene lookup returns CDR1 SGHRS and CDR2 YFSETQ. This CDR3 is 15 amino acids long. V trimming: 7 bases; J trimming: 8 bases; junction bases outside the gene matches: 12. The CDR3 bases are TGCGCCAGCGGGGCAGCGGGACAGGGAGACGAAAAACTGTTTTTT. The encoded protein is CASGAAGQGDEKLFF.

J is TRBJ1-5 and V is TRBV30; D is possibly TRBD1 (6 bases). Trimming cost V 5 bases and J 4 bases, with 12 bases left between them. This CDR3 has 13 residues. Germline assignment: CDR1 GTSNPN and CDR2 SVGIG (reference sequence). The CDR3 nucleotides are TGTGCCTGGTCGAGGGGGAAGAATCAGCCCCAGCATTTT. It encodes CAWSRGKNQPQHF.

The chain couples TRBV9 to TRBJ1-2; 11 nucleotides agree with TRBD1. This CDR3 contains 15 residues. Trimming at V came to 4 bases and at J to 7 bases, leaving 9 bases not matched to a gene. CDR1 SGDLS and CDR2 YYNGEE come from the germline V gene. Written as DNA, the CDR3 is TGTGCCAGCAGCCCTCAGGACAGGGGGCCAGCTGGCTACACCTTC. It specifies CASSPQDRGPAGYTF.

J is TRBJ2-2 and V is TRBV24-1; no firm D call. The CDR3 totals 14 residues. Germline assignment: CDR1 KGHDR and CDR2 SFDVKD. V shed 3 bases and J shed 7 bases, with 11 bases lying between them. CDR3 sequence: CATSDGGAYGELFF. CDR3 bases: TGTGCCACCAGTGATGGCGGAGCCTACGGGGAGCTGTTTTTT.

V is TRBV5-1 and J is TRBJ2-3; 7 bases are shared with TRBD2. With 0 bases clipped from V and 1 base from J, the junction kept 2 bases outside the gene matches. The CDR3 covers 15 residues. Germline V CDR1 and CDR2: SGHRS, YFSETQ. The CDR3 here is CASSLAAGGTDTQYF. CDR3 bases: TGCGCCAGCAGCTTGGCTGCGGGAGGCACAGATACGCAGTATTTT.

The chain uses TRBV10-1 and TRBJ2-7, with TRBD2 matching 14 bases. Germline V gene sequence: CDR1 WNHNN, CDR2 SYGVQD (reference sequence). The CDR3 loop spans 16 amino acids. V lost 3 bases to trimming and J lost 7 bases; unmatched junction nucleotides: 8. The CDR3 DNA is TGCGCCAGCAGTGACCGACTAGCGGGAGGGCCCGGTGAGCAGTACTTC. Amino acid sequence: CASSDRLAGGPGEQYF.

The chain is built from TRBV3-1 (or the pseudogene TRBV3-2) and TRBJ1-1; 8 nucleotides match TRBD1. This CDR3 is built from 16 residues. Germline loops: CDR1 LGHDT, CDR2 YNNKEL (reference sequence). The J segment lost 1 base and the V segment lost 1 base, leaving 5 bases of the junction unmatched. DNA for the CDR3: TGTGCCAGCAGCCAAGGGACAGGGACTAAGAACACTGAAGCTTTCTTT. This gives the protein CASSQGTGTKNTEAFF.

The chain uses TRBV5-4 and TRBJ2-4; TRBD1 agrees at 7 bases. The CDR3 covers 12 residues. Trimming removed 7 bases from V and 8 bases from J; junction bases left unmatched: 6. Germline V CDR1 and CDR2: SGHNT, YYREEE (reference sequence). The CDR3 spells CASAQQGDIQYF. The CDR3 nucleotides read TGTGCCAGCGCCCAGCAGGGGGACATTCAGTACTTC.

The CDR3 DNA follows: TGTGCCAGCAGCCCACCCGAGGGGGACAGGGGATATGGCTACACCTTC. Amino acid sequence: CASSPPEGDRGYGYTF. The rearrangement links TRBV14 to TRBJ1-2; 10 bases are a match to TRBD1. From germline, CDR1 is SGHDN and CDR2 FVKESK. This CDR3 has 16 amino acids. With 4 bases clipped from V and 5 bases from J, the junction kept 10 bases outside the gene matches.

The rearrangement joins TRBV9 to TRBJ1-3; 7 nucleotides match TRBD1. This CDR3 has 14 amino acids. V was pared by 4 bases and J by 6 bases, with 7 bases of the junction left unmatched. Per germline, CDR1 SGDLS and CDR2 YYNGEE. Here the CDR3 DNA reads TGTGCCAGCAGCTCCCGACAGGGAGAAAACACCATATATTTT. Protein product: CASSSRQGENTIYF.

The chain links TRBV6-5 to TRBJ2-2; D gene uncertain. V was pared by 8 bases and J by 5 bases, with 12 bases between. This CDR3 is built from 13 residues. Germline V gene lookup returns CDR1 MNHEY and CDR2 SVGAGI. This chain's CDR3 is CASRTESTGELFF. DNA of the CDR3: TGTGCCAGCCGTACCGAGAGTACCGGGGAGCTGTTTTTT.

Note on this clone: The same CDR3 is also encoded by other DNA sequences in this sample. V usage is TRBV6-5 and J usage is TRBJ1-3, with a possible D match to TRBD1 (5 bases). Germline CDR1 is MNHEY and CDR2 is SVGAGI. V dropped 2 bases and J dropped 4 bases, with 6 bases sitting between them. This CDR3 has 13 residues. The CDR3: CASSYTGGNTIYF. For the CDR3, the DNA is TGTGCCAGCAGTTACACAGGAGGAAACACCATATATTTT.

The gene calls are TRBV12-3 or TRBV12-4 and TRBJ2-1, with TRBD1 matching 11 bases. Trimming took 5 bases from V and 12 from J; bases not matched to a gene: 6. This CDR3 has 13 amino acids. Written as DNA, the CDR3 is TGTGCCAGCAGTCTGGGGACAGGGGGAGTGCAGTTCTTC. Translated: CASSLGTGGVQFF.

This chain links TRBV7-7 with TRBJ1-3; 10 bases are a match to TRBD1. Per the germline V gene, CDR1 is SSHAT and CDR2 is FNYEAQ (reference sequence). The CDR3 is 15 residues long. V lost 8 bases to trimming and J lost 6 bases; unmatched junction nucleotides: 10. This CDR3 is CASFTGGQGKNTIYF. The CDR3 DNA reads TGTGCCAGCTTCACAGGGGGACAGGGGAAAAACACCATATATTTT.

This chain connects TRBV10-3 to TRBJ2-5, with 9 bases matching TRBD2. With 4 bases clipped from V and 5 bases from J, the junction kept 8 bases outside the gene matches. The CDR3 sequence is 15 residues long. Per germline, CDR1 ENHRY and CDR2 SYGVKD. The CDR3 protein is CAISAVAGEEETQYF. CDR3 bases: TGTGCCATCAGTGCAGTAGCGGGAGAGGAGGAGACCCAGTACTTC.